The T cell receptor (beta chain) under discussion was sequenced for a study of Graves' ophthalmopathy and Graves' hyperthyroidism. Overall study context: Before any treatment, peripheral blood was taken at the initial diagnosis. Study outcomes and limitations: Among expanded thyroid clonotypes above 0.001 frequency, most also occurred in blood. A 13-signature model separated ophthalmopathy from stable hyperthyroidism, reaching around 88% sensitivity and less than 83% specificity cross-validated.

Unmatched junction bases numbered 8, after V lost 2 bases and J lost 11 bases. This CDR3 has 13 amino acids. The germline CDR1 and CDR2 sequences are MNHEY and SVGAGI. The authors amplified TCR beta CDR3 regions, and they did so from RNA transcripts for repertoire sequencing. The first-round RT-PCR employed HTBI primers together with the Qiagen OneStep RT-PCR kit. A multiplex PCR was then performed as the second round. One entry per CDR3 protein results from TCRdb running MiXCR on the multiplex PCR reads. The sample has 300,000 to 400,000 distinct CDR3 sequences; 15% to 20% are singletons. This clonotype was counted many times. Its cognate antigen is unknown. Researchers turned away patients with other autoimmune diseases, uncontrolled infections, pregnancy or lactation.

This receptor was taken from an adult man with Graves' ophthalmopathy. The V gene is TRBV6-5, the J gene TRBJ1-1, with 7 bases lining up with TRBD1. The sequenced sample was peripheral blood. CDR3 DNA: TGTGCCAGCAGTTACATCGAGGGGGCGCAGGCTTTCTTT. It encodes CASSYIEGAQAFF.